These T cell receptor beta chains were read from a single sample in a study of T cell changes during pregnancy in multiple sclerosis. The assay was immunoSEQ multiplex PCR, and TCRdb's table has in-frame clones only and misses some. The data show 70,000 to 95,000 clones, around 93% seen once. The specimen comprised peripheral blood, sampled in the second trimester of pregnancy. These receptors all come from a female donor in good health, enrolled as a control in a pregnancy study. The CDR3 runs from the conserved cysteine through the conserved F or W. A D gene is named only where the DNA matches it firmly. For some rows the clone size is stated as once, few or many, or as a class when expanded; others skip it.

V gene,clone size,D gene,J gene,CDR3 length,CDR3 protein,CDR3 DNA
TRBV6-4,once,TRBD2,TRBJ2-7,15,CASSEGLAASSEQYF,TGTGCCAGCAGTGAGGGACTAGCGGCATCCTCCGAGCAGTACTTC
TRBV5-4,-,-,TRBJ2-3,13,CASGLVGTDTQYF,TGTGCCAGCGGACTGGTAGGGACAGATACGCAGTATTTT
TRBV5-8,-,-,TRBJ1-1,16,CASSLGMGGMNTEAFF,TGTGCCAGCAGCTTGGGTATGGGGGGGATGAACACTGAAGCTTTCTTT
TRBV7-2,-,TRBD1,TRBJ1-5,15,CASSQRTGGNQPQHF,TGTGCCAGCAGCCAACGGACAGGGGGCAATCAGCCCCAGCATTTT
TRBV19,-,-,TRBJ2-3,14,CASSVTPAADTQYF,TGTGCCAGTAGTGTGACTCCAGCCGCAGATACGCAGTATTTT
TRBV5-4,-,TRBD2,TRBJ2-3,15,CASSASGGWADTQYF,TGTGCCAGCAGCGCGAGCGGGGGGTGGGCAGATACGCAGTATTTT
TRBV11-3,-,-,TRBJ1-4,15,CASSPRSRGNEKLFF,TGTGCCAGCAGCCCCCGGAGCAGGGGTAATGAAAAACTGTTTTTT
TRBV7-9,-,-,TRBJ1-1,15,CASSFGGLEKAEAFF,TGTGCCAGCAGCTTCGGTGGACTTGAGAAGGCTGAAGCTTTCTTT
TRBV5-1,-,-,TRBJ1-1,15,CASSLAQGLNTEAFF,TGCGCCAGCAGCTTGGCCCAGGGCCTGAACACTGAAGCTTTCTTT
TRBV30,-,TRBD2,TRBJ2-7,14,CAWKKRGGGYEQYF,TGTGCCTGGAAGAAGCGGGGGGGTGGCTACGAGCAGTACTTC
TRBV6-1,-,-,TRBJ2-5,14,CASSEEVTQETQYF,TGTGCCAGCAGCGAGGAGGTTACTCAGGAGACCCAGTACTTC
TRBV29-1,-,-,TRBJ2-1,14,CSVGVAASDNEQFF,TGCAGCGTTGGGGTAGCGGCCTCTGACAATGAGCAGTTCTTC
TRBV7-3,-,-,TRBJ1-6,15,CASSPEGGQNSPLHF,TGTGCCAGCAGCCCTGAGGGGGGGCAAAATTCACCCCTCCACTTT
TRBV7-8,-,TRBD1,TRBJ2-3,15,CASSPPGGITDTQYF,TGTGCCAGCAGCCCACCAGGGGGCATCACAGATACGCAGTATTTT
TRBV6-5,-,TRBD1,TRBJ1-6,14,CASSLDRGNSPLHF,TGTGCCAGCAGTTTGGACAGGGGCAATTCACCCCTCCACTTT
TRBV18,-,-,TRBJ1-1,14,CASSRVQGGTEAFF,TGTGCCAGCTCAAGAGTGCAGGGAGGCACTGAAGCTTTCTTT
TRBV30,-,TRBD1,TRBJ1-2,13,CAWNPDRGYGYTF,TGTGCCTGGAATCCGGACAGGGGCTATGGCTACACCTTC
TRBV4-3,-,-,TRBJ2-1,13,CASSQDYSNEQFF,TGCGCCAGCAGCCAAGATTACTCAAATGAGCAGTTCTTC
TRBV4-3,-,-,TRBJ2-2,16,CASSQDIGGGSGELFF,TGCGCCAGCAGCCAAGATATAGGGGGGGGTTCCGGGGAGCTGTTTTTT
TRBV11-2,-,TRBD1,TRBJ1-4,14,CASSSDRTIEKLFF,TGTGCCAGCAGCTCGGACAGGACAATCGAAAAACTGTTTTTT
TRBV7-2,-,TRBD1,TRBJ2-7,17,CASSYPLSGQGTNEQYF,TGTGCCAGCAGCTACCCTCTGTCGGGACAGGGGACAAACGAGCAGTACTTC
TRBV6-1,-,-,TRBJ2-7,15,CASSEWGGGSYEQYF,TGTGCCAGCAGTGAATGGGGGGGCGGGTCCTACGAGCAGTACTTC
TRBV19,-,-,TRBJ1-1,13,CASSLGGNTEAFF,TGTGCCAGTAGCCTGGGGGGAAACACTGAAGCTTTCTTT
TRBV21-1,-,-,TRBJ2-3,11,CLAGNTDTQYF,TGCCTCGCGGGGAACACAGATACGCAGTATTTT
TRBV5-1,-,TRBD1,TRBJ1-3,15,CASSLGTGKGNTIYF,TGCGCCAGCAGCCTGGGGACAGGAAAGGGAAACACCATATATTTT
TRBV15,-,TRBD1,TRBJ1-1,13,CATSREGQFEAFF,TGTGCCACCAGCAGAGAGGGACAGTTCGAAGCTTTCTTT
TRBV7-2,-,TRBD1,TRBJ1-6,15,CASRSGQAGLSPLHF,TGTGCCAGCAGATCCGGACAGGCGGGCCTTTCACCCCTCCACTTT
TRBV5-1,-,TRBD1,TRBJ1-1,12,CASSETGIKAFF,TGCGCCAGCAGCGAGACAGGGATAAAGGCTTTCTTT
TRBV5-6,-,-,TRBJ2-2,16,CASSLAALGRTGELFF,TGTGCCAGCAGCTTGGCGGCGTTGGGGAGAACCGGGGAGCTGTTTTTT
TRBV4-3,few,-,TRBJ1-1,14,CASSQEQMNTEAFF,TGCGCCAGCAGCCAAGAACAAATGAACACTGAAGCTTTCTTT
TRBV7-2,-,TRBD1,TRBJ1-5,15,CASSLGGQGNQPQHF,TGTGCCAGCAGCTTAGGGGGACAGGGGAATCAGCCCCAGCATTTT
TRBV7-3,-,TRBD2,TRBJ2-3,13,CASSVSSGNTQYF,TGTGCCAGCAGCGTCTCTAGCGGAAATACGCAGTATTTT
TRBV18,-,-,TRBJ1-1,13,CASSRGENTEAFF,TGTGCCAGCTCCCGGGGGGAGAACACTGAAGCTTTCTTT
TRBV7-8,-,-,TRBJ2-1,13,CASSLGLYNEQFF,TGTGCCAGCAGCTTAGGACTGTACAATGAGCAGTTCTTC
TRBV13,-,-,TRBJ2-1,12,CASMGGTNEQFF,TGTGCCAGCATGGGCGGGACCAATGAGCAGTTCTTC
TRBV30,-,TRBD2,TRBJ2-1,13,CAWSRGAYNEQFF,TGTGCCTGGAGTCGGGGGGCCTACAATGAGCAGTTCTTC
TRBV2,-,-,TRBJ2-2,12,CACDRGNGELFF,TGTGCCTGCGATAGGGGGAACGGGGAGCTGTTTTTT